The 11 T cell receptor beta chains given below trace back to one sample, sequenced in a study of blood T cell repertoires in COVID-19. Measured with immunoSEQ multiplex PCR; TCRdb has only the in-frame clones, and not every one. Of 200,000 or so clones listed, 75% to 90% are singletons. The sample consisted of PBMCs or T cells enriched from blood (not recorded which). The receptors derive from a woman under 40 who had been exposed to COVID-19.

This clone showed up just once. The rearrangement joins TRBV1 to TRBJ1-5. TRBV1 is a pseudogene segment. The CDR3 runs to 15 residues. The CDR3 reads CTSSQERSECQPQHF. DNA for the CDR3: TGCACCAGCAGCCAAGAGAGGTCGGAATGTCAGCCCCAGCATTTT.

This clone was found a few times. The chain carries TRBV6-5 and TRBJ2-7; TRBD2 matches 10 bases. The CDR3 is 15 amino acids. The junction had 1 base not matched to a gene; V was cut back by 2 bases and J by 0 bases. CDR1 and CDR2 (germline): MNHEY, SVGAGI. CDR3 DNA: TGTGCCAGCAGTTACAGCGGGAGGGCCTCCTACGAGCAGTACTTC. It specifies CASSYSGRASYEQYF.

V usage is TRBV7-6 and J usage is TRBJ2-5; TRBD2 is a possible D gene (5 bases). The CDR3 spans 15 residues. From germline, CDR1 is SGHVS and CDR2 FNYEAQ. Trimming pared 4 bases from V and 10 bases from J, leaving 22 bases between. This CDR3 is CASSSEVGRGRDQYF. The CDR3 nucleotides are TGTGCCAGCAGCTCAGAGGTAGGGCGCGGACGGGACCAGTACTTC.

The CDR3 sequence is CASSIADGHNQPQHF. In DNA, the CDR3 is TGTGCCAGTAGTATCGCGGACGGACATAATCAGCCCCAGCATTTT. The chain carries TRBV19 and TRBJ1-5; the D gene is possibly TRBD1 (5 bases). V was pared by 3 bases and J by 4 bases, with 13 bases between. CDR1 LNHDA and CDR2 SQIVND come from the germline V gene (reference sequence). The CDR3 has 15 amino acids.

This chain joins TRBV11-3 and TRBJ2-7, with D possibly matching TRBD2 (5 bases). The germline gives CDR1 SGHNT, CDR2 YENEEA. The CDR3 is 14 residues long. V lost 5 bases and J 4 bases, leaving 15 bases between the germline ends. CDR3 sequence reads: CASSVYSGPYEQYF. In DNA, the CDR3 is TGTGCCAGCAGCGTATACAGCGGCCCATACGAGCAGTACTTC.

The gene calls are TRBV7-2 and TRBJ2-1, with unresolved D. The V and J ends lost 1 base and 3 bases respectively, with 4 bases between them. The CDR3 contains 13 residues. Per germline, CDR1 SGHTA and CDR2 FQGNSA. CDR3 nucleotides: TGTGCCAGCAGCTTAGTTAGCTACAATGAGCAGTTCTTC. Its protein product is CASSLVSYNEQFF.

In its sample, this clone was seen once. At one end, the junction sequence differs from germline, possibly due to a read error. The V call is TRBV27, the J call TRBJ2-3, with a tentative D call TRBD2 (6 bases). The CDR3 consists of 17 residues. CDR1 and CDR2 (germline): MNHEY, SMNVEV (reference sequence). The CDR3 region is CASSISLANPSTDTQYF. CDR3 DNA sequence: TGTGCCAGCAGTATATCCCTAGCGAACCCTAGCACAGATACGCAGTATTTT.

The chain couples TRBV18 to TRBJ1-4; TRBD1 agrees at 8 bases. CDR1 is KGHSH, CDR2 LQKENI, per germline. The CDR3 length is 14 residues. Unmatched junction bases numbered 2, after V lost 2 bases and J lost 6 bases. The chain's CDR3 is CASSPAGGYEKLFF. CDR3 DNA: TGTGCCAGCTCACCAGCAGGGGGCTATGAAAAACTGTTTTTT.

The chain couples TRBV21-1 to TRBJ1-5; the table's D call, TRBD1, was not checked against the DNA. TRBV21-1 is an annotated pseudogene. The CDR3 is made up of 16 amino acids. The CDR3 spells CASSRGTGTENQPQHF. The CDR3 bases are TGTGCCAGCAGCAGGGGAACCGGGACAGAGAATCAGCCCCAGCATTTT.

The chain links TRBV7-6 to TRBJ2-1; no clear D. CDR1 SGHVS and CDR2 FNYEAQ come from the germline V gene. The CDR3 totals 13 residues. V lost 0 bases, J lost 10 bases, and 10 bases lay in between. The CDR3 here is CASSLALSREQFF. The CDR3 nucleotides read TGTGCCAGCAGCTTAGCGCTGTCTAGGGAGCAGTTCTTC.

V and J are TRBV12-5 and TRBJ2-5, with a tentative D call TRBD1 (6 bases). Germline CDR1 and CDR2: LGHNT and FRNRAP. Between the trimmed V and J ends, which lost 0 bases and 5 bases, there was a span of 13 bases. This CDR3 is built from 15 residues. CDR3 in DNA: TGTGCTAGTGGTTTGGTACAGGGCGAGGAGGAGACCCAGTACTTC. Amino acids: CASGLVQGEEETQYF.